This is a list of T cell receptor beta chains from one sample in a study of blood T cell repertoires in COVID-19. Measured with immunoSEQ multiplex PCR; TCRdb has only the in-frame clones, and not every one. The sample has 95,000 to 150,000 clones, over 80% seen once; the top ten hold 25% to 30%. The sequencing sample was made of peripheral blood. The origin of the receptors is a woman in her sixties or seventies with acute or convalescent COVID-19. Each CDR3 is given with its conserved first and last residue. A D gene is named only where the DNA matches it firmly. Size values are once, few and many counts, or a class for expanded clones, and some rows have none.

clone size,V gene,J gene,D gene,CDR3 DNA,CDR3 protein
NA,TRBV9,TRBJ1-2,NA,TGTGCCAGCAGCGAGCGACAGAGCTATGGCTACACCTTC,CASSERQSYGYTF
NA,TRBV9,TRBJ1-3,NA,TGTGCCAGCAGCACACAACATACAGGATACTCTGGAAACACCATATATTTT,CASSTQHTGYSGNTIYF
NA,TRBV2,TRBJ1-5,NA,TGTGCCAGCAGTGAAGCTATAGACAATCAGCCCCAGCATTTT,CASSEAIDNQPQHF
NA,TRBV19,TRBJ1-4,TRBD1,TGTGCCAGTACTAGGACAGGGAGGACACGGGGTGAAAAACTGTTTTTT,CASTRTGRTRGEKLFF
NA,TRBV10-3,TRBJ2-3,TRBD1,TGTGCCATCGGACAGGGCGGGCAGTATTTT,CAIGQGGQYF
NA,TRBV5-4,TRBJ2-2,TRBD2,TGTGCCAGCAGCTTGGGCGGGGGGGCGGCCGGGGAGCTGTTTTTT,CASSLGGGAAGELFF
few,TRBV10-1,TRBJ1-1,NA,TGCGCCAGCAGGTATGAAGCTTTCTTT,CASRYEAFF
NA,TRBV5-1,TRBJ1-4,TRBD1,TGCGCCAGCAGCCCAGGACAGGGGGCCGGGATGTCGGCAAAACTGTTTTTT,CASSPGQGAGMSAKLFF
few,TRBV28,TRBJ1-2,NA,TGTGCCAGCAGTCCAAGGACAGTTCCTAACTATGGCTACACCTTC,CASSPRTVPNYGYTF
NA,TRBV12-5,TRBJ1-2,TRBD1,TGTGCTAGTGGTTTGGGGGACAGGGGTGGCTACACCTTC,CASGLGDRGGYTF
NA,TRBV5-4,TRBJ2-1,NA,TGTGCCAGCAGCTTTCAGGGGTCCTACAATGAGCAGTTCTTC,CASSFQGSYNEQFF
NA,TRBV27,TRBJ1-6,TRBD1,TGTGCCAGCAGTTTGCCGGGACAGGGGAGCACCCTCCACTTT,CASSLPGQGSTLHF
NA,TRBV29-1,TRBJ2-7,NA,TGCAGCGTTGAAGATCAACAGGGCTCCGAGCAGTACTTC,CSVEDQQGSEQYF
NA,TRBV7-7,TRBJ1-5,NA,TGTGCCAGCAGCCCGGACCTCGGACAGTCCTATAGCAATCAGCCCCAGCATTTT,CASSPDLGQSYSNQPQHF
NA,TRBV19,TRBJ2-1,TRBD2,TGTGCCAGCAGATCTAGCGGGGCGCCCAATGAGCAGTTCTTC,CASRSSGAPNEQFF
NA,TRBV27,TRBJ1-2,NA,TGTGCCAGCAGTTTGGGGGGGAACTATGGCTACACCTTC,CASSLGGNYGYTF
NA,TRBV18,TRBJ1-6,NA,TGTGCCAGCTCACCGAAGGGAGATCCTTTTAGGTCACCCCTCCACTTT,CASSPKGDPFRSPLHF
NA,TRBV9,TRBJ2-2,NA,TGTGCCAGCAGCGTAGAAATTAGCTCCGGGGAGCTGTTTTTT,CASSVEISSGELFF
NA,TRBV7-9,TRBJ1-2,TRBD1,TGTGCCAGCAGCTTAAGTTTTCTGGGACAGGGGGCTACCTATGGCTACACCTTC,CASSLSFLGQGATYGYTF
NA,TRBV30,TRBJ2-3,NA,TGTGCCTGGAGTGTACTCTCGGATACGCAGTATTTT,CAWSVLSDTQYF
NA,TRBV6-4,TRBJ2-1,TRBD2,TGTGCCAGCAGTGCGGGGGGGCCACGGTTCTTC,CASSAGGPRFF
NA,TRBV9,TRBJ1-2,NA,TGTGCCAGCAGCGTAGACCCCACCAGGGTGGATCGTGGCTACACCTTC,CASSVDPTRVDRGYTF
NA,TRBV25-1,TRBJ1-3,TRBD1,TGTGCCACAACTCCGGGACAGGGCCTCGGGTCCTCTGGAAACACCATATATTTT,CATTPGQGLGSSGNTIYF
NA,TRBV23-1,TRBJ1-6,NA,TGCGCCAGCTTCCGATGCCTCGGGACAACTGACAAGAAGGAGTCACCCCTCCACTTT,CASFRCLGTTDKKESPLHF
NA,TRBV19,TRBJ2-2,NA,TGTGCCAGTATACTAACGAACACCGGGGAGCTGTTTTTT,CASILTNTGELFF
NA,TRBV7-6,TRBJ2-2,TRBD1,TGTGCCAGCAGCTCGCGCCAGGGGGCTGCCGAACGGGTGGCCGGGGAGCTGTTTTTT,CASSSRQGAAERVAGELFF
NA,TRBV10-2,TRBJ1-6,NA,TGCGCCAGCAAAACGGCAGGCCAGTATTCACCCCTCCACTTT,CASKTAGQYSPLHF
NA,TRBV9,TRBJ1-5,NA,TGTGCCAGCAACGTTGGGGGGAATAGCAATCAGCCCCAGCATTTT,CASNVGGNSNQPQHF
once,TRBV6-4,TRBJ2-6,NA,TGTGCCAGCAGCCCCACGGAGGGGACTGGGGCCAACGTCCTGACTTTC,CASSPTEGTGANVLTF
NA,TRBV7-3,TRBJ1-2,NA,TGTGCCAGCAGCCCCAAACTCCAGGGATTAGACTATGGCTACACCTTC,CASSPKLQGLDYGYTF
NA,TRBV7-9,TRBJ2-2,TRBD2,TGTGCCAGCAGCGCCCGAGCGGGGTCCGGAGAGCTGTTTTTT,CASSARAGSGELFF
NA,TRBV5-4,TRBJ1-2,NA,TGTGCCAGCAGCCGGGGTCAAACGGACAACTATGGCTACACCTTC,CASSRGQTDNYGYTF
few,TRBV28,TRBJ2-4,TRBD1,TGTGCCAGCAGTCCCCAGGGGGCCTCCAAAAACATTCAGTACTTC,CASSPQGASKNIQYF
NA,TRBV4-1,TRBJ1-3,NA,TGCGCCAGCAGCCACCCCGGACAGTCCTCTGGAAACACCATATATTTT,CASSHPGQSSGNTIYF
NA,TRBV3-1/TRBV3-2,TRBJ1-6,NA,TGTGCCAGCAGCCAAGAGGGCTCACCCCTCCACTTT,CASSQEGSPLHF
few,TRBV30,TRBJ1-6,TRBD1,TGTGCCTGGAGTGTAGGGACAGGGGTCTATAATTCACCCCTCCACTTT,CAWSVGTGVYNSPLHF
NA,TRBV19,TRBJ2-7,TRBD2,TGTGCCAGTGGACTAGCGGGCGCCACATTCTTCGAGCAGTACTTC,CASGLAGATFFEQYF
NA,TRBV28,TRBJ2-7,TRBD1,TGTGCCACCCACCCACCCGCAGAGACAGGGGACGAGCAGTACTTC,CATHPPAETGDEQYF
NA,TRBV2,TRBJ2-5,TRBD2,TGTGCCAGCAGTGAAGGCGGGGGGGGCGGGGGAGAGACCCAGTACTTC,CASSEGGGGGGETQYF
NA,TRBV19,TRBJ2-5,TRBD1,TGTGCCAGTAGTATGGGACAGGTCCAAGAGACCCAGTACTTC,CASSMGQVQETQYF
NA,TRBV3-1/TRBV3-2,TRBJ1-4,NA,TGTGCCAGCAGCCCGACTAGGGGAAAACTGTTTTTT,CASSPTRGKLFF
once,TRBV5-1,TRBJ2-5,NA,TGCGCCAGCAGCTTGGATCGAGAGACCCAGTACTTC,CASSLDRETQYF
NA,TRBV19,TRBJ1-1,NA,TGTGCCAGTAGTCGGACATTCAACACTGAAGCTTTCTTT,CASSRTFNTEAFF
NA,TRBV30,TRBJ1-1,NA,TGTGCCTGGAGTCACAGTAACACTGAAGCTTTCTTT,CAWSHSNTEAFF
NA,TRBV27,TRBJ1-4,TRBD1,TGTGCCAGCAGTTTAATCAGGACAGGAGTTAATGAAAAACTGTTTTTT,CASSLIRTGVNEKLFF
NA,TRBV11-2,TRBJ1-2,NA,TGTGCCAGCAGCCCGTCAGGGATGTATGGCTACACCTTC,CASSPSGMYGYTF
NA,TRBV2,TRBJ1-2,NA,TGTGCCAGCAGTCCCCGAGTAGACAGGAACTATGGCTACACCTTC,CASSPRVDRNYGYTF
NA,TRBV6-6,TRBJ2-4,TRBD1,TGTGCCAGCAGCCCAGGGGGCGCAGAGGCCAAAAACATTCAGTACTTC,CASSPGGAEAKNIQYF
NA,TRBV6-5,TRBJ1-2,NA,TGTGCCAGCAGCGGCGGGTTTTTCTATGGCTACACCTTC,CASSGGFFYGYTF
NA,TRBV10-3,TRBJ1-3,TRBD1,TGTGCGACATCGGATACAGGGGGTACTGGAAACACCATATATTTT,CATSDTGGTGNTIYF
NA,TRBV27,TRBJ1-2,TRBD1,TGTGCCAGCAGGGGGACAGGGGGTGACTATGGCTACACCTTC,CASRGTGGDYGYTF
few,TRBV4-2,TRBJ1-6,NA,TGTGCCAGCAGCCTCGAAGCAGGCAGCCTCTCGAGCTCCTATAATTCACCCCTCCACTTT,CASSLEAGSLSSSYNSPLHF
once,TRBV5-1,TRBJ2-5,NA,TGCGCCAGCAGCTTGGGGACTACACAAGAGACCCAGTACTTC,CASSLGTTQETQYF